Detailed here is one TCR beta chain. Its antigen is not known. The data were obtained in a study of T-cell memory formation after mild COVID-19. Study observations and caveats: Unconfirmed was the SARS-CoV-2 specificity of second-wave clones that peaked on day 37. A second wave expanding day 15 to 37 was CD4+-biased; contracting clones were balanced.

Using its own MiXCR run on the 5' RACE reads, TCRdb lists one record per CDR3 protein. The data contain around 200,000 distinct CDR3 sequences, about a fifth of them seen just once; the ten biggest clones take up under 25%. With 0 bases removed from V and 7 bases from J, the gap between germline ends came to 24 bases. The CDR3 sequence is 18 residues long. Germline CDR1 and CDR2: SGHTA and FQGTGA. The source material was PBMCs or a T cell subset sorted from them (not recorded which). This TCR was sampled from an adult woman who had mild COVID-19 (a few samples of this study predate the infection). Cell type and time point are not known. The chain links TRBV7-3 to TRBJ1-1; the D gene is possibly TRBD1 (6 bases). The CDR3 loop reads CASSLTGPFAGGEYEAFF. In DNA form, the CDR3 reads TGTGCCAGCAGCTTAACGGGACCCTTTGCGGGGGGCGAGTATGAAGCTTTCTTT.